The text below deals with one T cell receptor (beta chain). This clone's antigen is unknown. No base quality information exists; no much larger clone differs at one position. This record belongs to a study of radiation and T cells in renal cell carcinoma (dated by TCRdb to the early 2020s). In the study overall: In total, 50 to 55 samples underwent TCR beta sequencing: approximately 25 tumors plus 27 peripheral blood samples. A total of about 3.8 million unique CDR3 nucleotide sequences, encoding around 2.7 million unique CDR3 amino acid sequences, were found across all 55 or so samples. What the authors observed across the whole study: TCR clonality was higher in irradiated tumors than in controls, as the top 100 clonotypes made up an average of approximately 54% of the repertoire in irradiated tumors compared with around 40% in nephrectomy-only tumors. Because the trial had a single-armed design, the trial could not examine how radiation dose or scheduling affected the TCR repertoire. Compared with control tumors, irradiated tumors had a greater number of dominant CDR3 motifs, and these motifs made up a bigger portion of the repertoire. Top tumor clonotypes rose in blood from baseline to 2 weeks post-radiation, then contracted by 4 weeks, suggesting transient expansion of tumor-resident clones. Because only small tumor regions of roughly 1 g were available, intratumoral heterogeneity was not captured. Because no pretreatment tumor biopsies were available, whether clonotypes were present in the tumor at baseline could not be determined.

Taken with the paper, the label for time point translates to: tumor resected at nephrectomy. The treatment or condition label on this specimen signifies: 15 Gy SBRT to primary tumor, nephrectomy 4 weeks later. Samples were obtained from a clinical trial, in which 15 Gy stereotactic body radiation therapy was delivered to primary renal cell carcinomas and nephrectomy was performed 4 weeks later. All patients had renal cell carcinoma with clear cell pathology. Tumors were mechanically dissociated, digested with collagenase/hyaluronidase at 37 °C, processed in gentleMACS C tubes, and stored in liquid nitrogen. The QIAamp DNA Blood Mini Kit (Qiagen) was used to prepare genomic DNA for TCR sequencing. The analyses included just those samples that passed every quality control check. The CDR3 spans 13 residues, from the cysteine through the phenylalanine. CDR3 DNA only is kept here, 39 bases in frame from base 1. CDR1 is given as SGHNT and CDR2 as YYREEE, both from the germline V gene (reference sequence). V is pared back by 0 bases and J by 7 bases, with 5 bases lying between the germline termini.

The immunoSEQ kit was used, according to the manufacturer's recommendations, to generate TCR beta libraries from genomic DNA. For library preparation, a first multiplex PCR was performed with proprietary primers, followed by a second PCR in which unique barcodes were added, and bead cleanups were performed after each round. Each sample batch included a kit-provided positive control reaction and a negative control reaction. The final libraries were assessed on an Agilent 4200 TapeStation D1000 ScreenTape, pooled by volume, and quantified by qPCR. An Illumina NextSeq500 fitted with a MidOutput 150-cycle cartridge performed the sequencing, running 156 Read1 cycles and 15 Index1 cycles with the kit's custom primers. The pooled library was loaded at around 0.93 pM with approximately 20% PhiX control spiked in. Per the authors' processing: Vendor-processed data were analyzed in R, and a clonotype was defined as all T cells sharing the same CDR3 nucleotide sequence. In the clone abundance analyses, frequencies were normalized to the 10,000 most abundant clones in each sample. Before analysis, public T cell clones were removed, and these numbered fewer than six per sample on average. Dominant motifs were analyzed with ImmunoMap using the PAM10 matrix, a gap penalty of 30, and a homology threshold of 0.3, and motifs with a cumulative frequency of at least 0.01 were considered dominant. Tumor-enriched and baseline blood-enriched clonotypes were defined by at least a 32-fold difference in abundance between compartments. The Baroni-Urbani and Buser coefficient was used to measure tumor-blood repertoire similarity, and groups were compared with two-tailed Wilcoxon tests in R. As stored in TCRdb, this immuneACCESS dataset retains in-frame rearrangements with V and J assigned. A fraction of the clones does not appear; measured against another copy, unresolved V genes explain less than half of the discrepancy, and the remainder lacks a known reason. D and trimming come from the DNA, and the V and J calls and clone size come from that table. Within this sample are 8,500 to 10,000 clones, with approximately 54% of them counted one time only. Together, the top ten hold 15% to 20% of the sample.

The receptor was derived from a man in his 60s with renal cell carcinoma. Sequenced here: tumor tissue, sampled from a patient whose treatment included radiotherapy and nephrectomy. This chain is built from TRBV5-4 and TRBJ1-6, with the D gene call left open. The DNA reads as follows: TGTGCCAGCAGCTTGGAATTCAATTCACCCCTCCACTTT. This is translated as CASSLEFNSPLHF. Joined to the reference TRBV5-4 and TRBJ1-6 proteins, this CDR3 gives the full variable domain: ETGVTQSPTHLIKTRGQQVTLRCSSQSGHNTVSWYQQALGQGPQFIFQYYREEENGRGNFPPRFSGLQFPNYSSELNVNALELDDSALYLCASSLEFNSPLHFGNGTRLTVT.